This is a list of T cell receptor beta chains from one sample in a study of blood T cells in healthy people across ages. TCRdb recomputed calls from the 5' RACE reads with MiXCR, one row per CDR3 protein. This sample yields hundreds of thousands of distinct CDR3 sequences, of which around 26% are seen a single time; 17% belongs to the top ten. The sequencing sample was made of blood. Every receptor here comes from a woman aged 80 or over in good health. The CDR3 runs from the conserved cysteine through the conserved F or W. A D gene is named only where the DNA matches it firmly. Size is stated for part of the rows, as once, few or many counts, or as a class when the clone is expanded.

V gene	clone size	J gene	D gene	CDR3 protein	CDR3 DNA
TRBV4-2	few	TRBJ2-5	TRBD2	CASSQTSGRGDEQYF	TGTGCCAGCAGCCAAACTAGCGGGAGAGGGGATGAGCAGTACTTC
TRBV15	many	TRBJ2-3	-	CATSGAWGDTQYF	TGTGCCACCTCAGGGGCTTGGGGGGATACGCAGTATTTT
TRBV7-2	-	TRBJ1-6	-	CASSLADSEVSPLHF	TGTGCCAGCAGCTTAGCCGACTCAGAAGTTTCACCCCTCCACTTT
TRBV6-5	many	TRBJ1-2	-	CASSYVRGNYGYTF	TGTGCCAGCAGTTACGTGAGGGGGAACTATGGCTACACCTTC
TRBV29-1	many	TRBJ2-3	TRBD1	CSVEGDSHTDTQYF	TGCAGCGTTGAGGGGGACAGCCACACAGATACGCAGTATTTT
TRBV7-9	many	TRBJ2-3	-	CASSSNAGGTDTQYF	TGTGCCAGCAGCTCGAACGCCGGGGGCACAGATACGCAGTATTTT
TRBV12-3/TRBV12-4	many	TRBJ2-1	TRBD2	CASSLATSGRNEQFF	TGTGCCAGCAGTTTAGCCACTAGCGGGAGAAATGAGCAGTTCTTC
TRBV4-2	few	TRBJ2-7	TRBD2	CASSQEVSLAGLVNYYEQYF	TGTGCCAGCAGCCAAGAGGTGTCACTAGCGGGCCTCGTTAACTACTACGAGCAGTACTTC
TRBV20-1	-	TRBJ1-6	-	CSAGQFRNSPLHF	TGCAGTGCAGGACAGTTCAGGAATTCACCCCTCCACTTT
TRBV27	few	TRBJ1-1	-	CASSPPGGRLNTEAFF	TGTGCCAGCAGTCCCCCCGGGGGTAGGTTGAACACTGAAGCTTTCTTT
TRBV10-3	many	TRBJ2-1	-	CAIKDSGSYNEQFF	TGTGCCATCAAGGATAGTGGATCCTACAATGAGCAGTTCTTC
TRBV6-6	many	TRBJ2-6	-	CASSYLGVSGANVLTF	TGTGCCAGCAGTTACTTAGGGGTTTCTGGGGCCAACGTCCTGACTTTC
TRBV3-1	-	TRBJ1-6	-	CASSQEVGERSPLHF	TGTGCCAGCAGCCAAGAAGTCGGGGAGCGATCACCCCTCCACTTT
TRBV6-2/TRBV6-3	many	TRBJ2-3	TRBD2	CASKTGSGASTDTQYF	TGTGCCAGCAAGACGGGGAGCGGGGCTAGCACAGATACGCAGTATTTT
TRBV20-1	many	TRBJ2-1	-	CSPQFSGGSYNEQFF	TGCAGTCCCCAGTTTAGTGGGGGCTCCTACAATGAGCAGTTCTTC
TRBV6-5	few	TRBJ1-6	TRBD1	CASSLGQGRVRSPLHF	TGTGCCAGCAGTCTGGGACAGGGCCGGGTTCGTTCACCCCTCCACTTT
TRBV7-2	few	TRBJ2-1	TRBD2	CASSLGGRGGEQFF	TGTGCCAGCAGCTTAGGGGGGAGGGGAGGTGAGCAGTTCTTC
TRBV20-1	many	TRBJ1-2	-	CSAQVANYGYTF	TGCAGTGCGCAGGTAGCTAACTATGGCTACACCTTC
TRBV3-1	-	TRBJ2-5	TRBD1	CASSHGATGDQETQYF	TGTGCCAGCAGCCATGGAGCCACAGGGGATCAAGAGACCCAGTACTTC